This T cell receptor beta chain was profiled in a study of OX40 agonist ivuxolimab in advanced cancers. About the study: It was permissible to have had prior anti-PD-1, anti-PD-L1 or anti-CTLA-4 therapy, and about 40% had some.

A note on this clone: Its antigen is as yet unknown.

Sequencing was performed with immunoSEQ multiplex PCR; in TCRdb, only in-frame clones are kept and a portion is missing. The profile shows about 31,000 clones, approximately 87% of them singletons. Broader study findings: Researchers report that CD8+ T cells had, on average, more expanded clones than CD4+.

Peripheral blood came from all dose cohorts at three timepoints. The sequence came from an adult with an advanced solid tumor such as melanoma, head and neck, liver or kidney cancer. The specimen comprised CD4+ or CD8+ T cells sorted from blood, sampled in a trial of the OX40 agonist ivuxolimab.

The CDR3, as DNA: TGTGCCAGCAGTGATCGGGGAGAGTCTGAAAAACTGTTTTTT. Protein: CASSDRGESEKLFF. The chain joins TRBV6-1 to TRBJ1-4; D uncertain. The V end lost 3 bases, the J end lost 7 bases, and 12 bases lay between the germline ends. The CDR3 extends over 14 amino acids. Germline lookup yields CDR1 MNHNS and CDR2 SASEGT.